The 20 T cell receptor beta chains given below trace back to one sample, sequenced in a study of blood T cells in healthy people across ages. The second PCR ran about 6 to 12 cycles with a sample-barcoded 5' primer and J-beta primers. A single record per CDR3 protein comes from TCRdb applying MiXCR to the 5' RACE reads. The sample consists of around 1,000,000 distinct CDR3 sequences, approximately 26% of them appearing once. The same data also contributed to another study, on T cells of mothers and their children.

The sequencing input was blood. These receptors originate from a girl aged 2 to 9 in good health.

This clonotype has just a few counts. V is TRBV6-5 and J is TRBJ1-6; D is undetermined. V was pared by 6 bases and J by 7 bases, with 10 bases between. CDR3 length equals 13 residues. The germline V gene encodes CDR1 MNHEY and CDR2 SVGAGI. CDR3 nucleotide sequence: TGTGCCAGCAGCCTCCACGACAATTCACCCCTCCACTTT. This translates into CASSLHDNSPLHF.

V and J are TRBV12-5 and TRBJ2-3, with D perhaps TRBD1 (6 bases). CDR3 length: 12 residues. Germline V gives CDR1 LGHNT, CDR2 FRNRAP. V was pared by 6 bases and J by 4 bases, with 8 bases between. The CDR3 is CASGQGSDTQYF. CDR3 coding DNA: TGTGCTAGTGGACAGGGCTCAGATACGCAGTATTTT. The complete variable domain, with remaining parts taken from reference TRBV12-5 and TRBJ2-3, reads DARVTQTPRHKVTEMGQEVTMRCQPILGHNTVFWYRQTMMQGLELLAYFRNRAPLDDSGMPKDRFSAEMPDATLATLKIQPSEPRDSAVYFCASGQGSDTQYFGPGTRLTVL.

V is TRBV12-3 or TRBV12-4 and J is TRBJ2-6; D is undetermined. V lost 4 bases and J 2 bases, leaving 15 bases between the germline ends. The CDR3 extends over 17 amino acids. The CDR3 region is CASSSTPLPTGANVLTF. CDR3 coding DNA: TGTGCCAGCAGTTCTACGCCCTTACCTACTGGGGCCAACGTCCTGACTTTC.

V gene TRBV6-1 combines with J gene TRBJ2-1; 12 nucleotides align to TRBD2. The junction had 9 bases not matched to a gene; V was cut back by 7 bases and J by 8 bases. CDR1 is MNHNS, CDR2 SASEGT, per germline. The CDR3 has 15 residues. The CDR3 sequence: CASNGMLAGGDEQFF. The CDR3 DNA follows: TGTGCCAGCAATGGAATGCTAGCGGGAGGGGATGAGCAGTTCTTC.

The gene calls are TRBV20-1 and TRBJ2-5; 8 bases fit TRBD2. The better agreement between TRBJ2-1 and the DNA end casts doubt on the J call. This CDR3 has 15 amino acids. From germline, CDR1 is DFQATT and CDR2 SNEGSKA (reference sequence). This CDR3 is CSARLVAGPIDGQFF. CDR3 DNA sequence: TGCAGTGCTCGGCTTGTAGCGGGGCCCATAGACGGGCAGTTCTTC.

This clonotype was detected only a few times. The genes are TRBV20-1 and TRBJ1-2, with D possibly being TRBD1 (6 bases). The CDR3 consists of 15 residues. Trimming cost V 0 bases and J 4 bases, with 15 bases left between them. Germline assignment: CDR1 DFQATT and CDR2 SNEGSKA (reference sequence). The CDR3 loop reads CSARDRQGRFYGYTF. The DNA for the CDR3 is TGCAGTGCTAGAGATCGGCAGGGGCGGTTCTATGGCTACACCTTC.

There are a few counts of this clonotype. The rearrangement links TRBV4-3 to TRBJ2-1; 10 bases line up with TRBD2. The CDR3 has 17 amino acids. CDR1 LGHNA and CDR2 YSLEER come from the germline V gene. Losses at the gene ends were 0 bases for V and 5 bases for J; bases not matched to a gene: 7. CDR3 sequence (DNA): TGCGCCAGCAGCCAAGATCGGGTGACTAGCGGGCACAATGAGCAGTTCTTC. Translation gives CASSQDRVTSGHNEQFF.

This clonotype was picked up a small number of times. The rearrangement uses TRBV7-9 and TRBJ1-1; D gene uncertain. This CDR3 region has 13 residues. Per germline, CDR1 SEHNR and CDR2 FQNEAQ (reference sequence). Between the trimmed V and J ends, which lost 5 bases and 5 bases, there was a span of 12 bases. This chain's CDR3 is CASSRQSGTEAFF. CDR3 nucleotide sequence: TGTGCCAGCAGCCGCCAGTCGGGAACTGAAGCTTTCTTT.

This chain uses TRBV20-1 with TRBJ2-7, with 8 bases lining up with TRBD1. This CDR3 contains 13 residues. J gave up 5 bases and V 5 bases, and 8 bases lay outside the gene matches. In germline, CDR1 is DFQATT, CDR2 SNEGSKA (reference sequence). As DNA, the CDR3 is TGCAGTGCTCCCCAGGCAGGGGGCCACGAGCAGTACTTC. It is translated as CSAPQAGGHEQYF.

This clonotype was seen once. The chain recombines TRBV9 with TRBJ2-1; 7 nucleotides line up with TRBD1. The J call is uncertain, as TRBJ2-7 better fits the DNA end. There are 15 residues in the CDR3. The germline V gene encodes CDR1 SGDLS and CDR2 YYNGEE. CDR3: CASSVTGTEYYEQYF. CDR3 in DNA: TGTGCCAGCAGCGTTACCGGGACAGAGTACTACGAGCAGTACTTC.

This clonotype was detected a few times. V usage is TRBV29-1 and J usage is TRBJ1-4; TRBD1 might be the D (6 bases). There are 13 residues in the CDR3. Germline V CDR1 and CDR2: SQVTM, ANQGSEA. Trimming shortened V by 5 bases and J by 4 bases, and 11 bases separated the two germline ends. Here the CDR3 DNA reads TGCAGCGTTTCAGGGGCCATTAATGAAAAACTGTTTTTT. Translated, it gives CSVSGAINEKLFF.

This clonotype was picked up a small number of times. The chain uses TRBV12-3 or TRBV12-4 and TRBJ2-5; tentatively, D is TRBD1 (6 bases). The J call may be mistaken, given a closer DNA end match to TRBJ2-7. The CDR3 is 14 residues long. The CDR3 here is CASSFSGHSYEQYF. The CDR3, as DNA: TGTGCCAGCAGTTTTTCGGGACACTCCTACGAGCAGTACTTC.

This clonotype was seen only a few times. The rearrangement links TRBV6-1 to TRBJ2-7; 8 positions match TRBD1. There are 15 residues in the CDR3. The ends lost 11 bases at V and 1 base at J; junction bases unmatched: 13. Germline loops: CDR1 MNHNS, CDR2 SASEGT. The CDR3 protein is CAGNRDRCKSYEQYF. CDR3 nucleotide sequence: TGTGCCGGAAACCGGGACAGGTGTAAATCCTACGAGCAGTACTTC.

This clonotype was counted ten times or more. This chain connects TRBV7-2 to TRBJ1-2, with D uncertain. Trimming shortened V by 2 bases and J by 4 bases, and 14 bases separated the two germline ends. Germline V lookup: CDR1 SGHTA, CDR2 FQGNSA. The CDR3 contains 15 residues. The CDR3 nucleotides are TGTGCCAGCAGCTTAACCCGGGAGAGTCGCTATGGCTACACCTTC. Amino acids: CASSLTRESRYGYTF.

J is TRBJ1-5 and V is TRBV20-1; 7 bases align to TRBD1. This CDR3 has 14 residues. The V gene end was trimmed by 1 base and the J gene end by 4 bases; junction bases not matched to a gene: 4. Germline lookup yields CDR1 DFQATT and CDR2 SNEGSKA (reference sequence). For the CDR3, the DNA is TGCAGTGCTAGAGGAGGGACAGAGAATCAGCCCCAGCATTTT. It is translated as CSARGGTENQPQHF.

This clonotype was found a few times. The J gene is TRBJ2-5, the V gene TRBV7-2; 7 bases are a match to TRBD1. J was trimmed by 4 bases and V by 4 bases; bases with no gene match: 6. The CDR3 runs to 14 residues. Germline-derived CDR1 and CDR2 are SGHTA and FQGNSA. CDR3 sequence reads: CASSSGQAGETQYF. The CDR3 nucleotides read TGTGCCAGCAGCTCCGGACAGGCGGGAGAGACCCAGTACTTC. The full variable domain, completed using reference TRBV7-2 and TRBJ2-5, is GAGVSQSPSNKVTEKGKDVELRCDPISGHTALYWYRQSLGQGLEFLIYFQGNSAPDKSGLPSDRFSAERTGGSVSTLTIQRTQQEDSAVYLCASSSGQAGETQYFGPGTRLLVL.

The genes are TRBV12-3 or TRBV12-4 and TRBJ2-1; D is ambiguous. V was shortened by 6 bases and J by 6 bases, with 21 bases between the two germline ends. CDR3 length equals 16 residues. The CDR3 reads CASSQPGTRMINEQFF. CDR3 bases: TGTGCCAGCAGCCAACCGGGCACAAGGATGATCAATGAGCAGTTCTTC.

This clonotype was counted ten times or more. The rearrangement links TRBV20-1 to TRBJ2-1; 11 bases are shared with TRBD2. CDR3 length equals 14 residues. The germline V gene has CDR1 DFQATT and CDR2 SNEGSKA (reference sequence). The ends lost 3 bases at V and 4 bases at J; junction bases unmatched: 2. The CDR3 sequence: CSARGLAEYNEQFF. CDR3 sequence (DNA): TGCAGTGCTAGGGGACTAGCGGAATACAATGAGCAGTTCTTC.

The chain carries TRBV7-9 and TRBJ1-2; D is perhaps TRBD1 (5 bases). Germline V gene sequence: CDR1 SEHNR, CDR2 FQNEAQ (reference sequence). The V and J ends lost 5 bases and 12 bases respectively, with 16 bases between them. The CDR3 has 12 residues. The CDR3 sequence is CASSGKGVAHTF. The CDR3 DNA follows: TGTGCCAGCAGCGGGAAAGGGGTAGCCCACACCTTC.

This clonotype was counted between two and nine times. CDR3 sequence reads: CSAWTGIENEQFF. The CDR3 DNA reads TGCAGTGCTTGGACAGGGATCGAAAATGAGCAGTTCTTC. The rearrangement uses TRBV20-1 and TRBJ2-1, with 8 bases fitting TRBD1. The V gene end was trimmed by 5 bases and the J gene end by 7 bases; junction bases not matched to a gene: 7. CDR3 length equals 13 residues. The germline V gene encodes CDR1 DFQATT and CDR2 SNEGSKA (reference sequence).